Below are 4 T cell receptor beta chains sequenced from a single sample in a study of T-cell memory formation after mild COVID-19 (dated by TCRdb to the early 2020s). The library was generated by 5' RACE. Reads for this sample came from an Illumina NovaSeq 6000. TCRdb reanalyzed the raw reads on its own, using fastp at Q25 for trimming and MiXCR for clone calling, and kept in-frame beta chains. When rows share a CDR3 protein, they turn into one entry using the most common DNA and genes. The sample includes 190,000 or so distinct CDR3 sequences, with over 20% observed a single time. The top ten hold 23% of the sample. Source material: PBMCs or a T cell subset sorted from them (not recorded which). The receptors were gathered from an adult woman who had mild COVID-19 (a few samples of this study predate the infection). The sample titles of this study are shuffled in the database, so cell type and time point are left out; the donor was told from shared clones.

CDR3 loop: CSARLAGYEQYF. In nucleotides, the CDR3 is TGCAGTGCTAGGCTAGCGGGGTACGAGCAGTACTTC. The J gene is TRBJ2-7, the V gene TRBV20-1; TRBD2 matches at 9 bases. The germline gives CDR1 DFQATT, CDR2 SNEGSKA (reference sequence). This CDR3 contains 12 residues. The V gene end was trimmed by 3 bases and the J gene end by 4 bases; junction bases not matched to a gene: 1.

This clonotype showed up just a few times. V is TRBV7-6 and J is TRBJ2-1; 8 bases are a match to TRBD1. The V segment lost 5 bases and the J segment 2 bases; nucleotides outside the gene matches: 11. The length of the CDR3 is 17 residues. CDR1 and CDR2 from the germline V gene are SGHVS and FNYEAQ. DNA for the CDR3: TGTGCCAGCAGCCACGACGGACAGGGAGGTGCCTACAATGAGCAGTTCTTC. Protein sequence: CASSHDGQGGAYNEQFF.

The chain recombines TRBV7-6 with TRBJ2-3; 7 bases match TRBD1. The CDR3 is made up of 16 amino acids. CDR1 is SGHVS, CDR2 FNYEAQ, per germline. V was clipped by 2 bases and J by 2 bases; unmatched bases: 7. The CDR3 DNA reads as TGTGCCAGCAGCTTACGAAAAGGGGGCGTCACAGATACGCAGTATTTT. Protein product: CASSLRKGGVTDTQYF.

The rearrangement links TRBV2 to TRBJ1-1, with unresolved D. The CDR3 extends over 13 amino acids. Germline assignment: CDR1 SNHLY and CDR2 FYNNEI. V dropped 3 bases and J dropped 1 base, with 6 bases sitting between them. In DNA, the CDR3 is TGTGCCAGCAGTGAGGGCCCGAACACTGAAGCTTTCTTT. As protein: CASSEGPNTEAFF. Filled out from reference TRBV2 and TRBJ1-1, the complete variable domain reads EPEVTQTPSHQVTQMGQEVILRCVPISNHLYFYWYRQILGQKVEFLVSFYNNEISEKSEIFDDQFSVERPDGSNFTLKIRSTKLEDSAMYFCASSEGPNTEAFFGQGTRLTVV.